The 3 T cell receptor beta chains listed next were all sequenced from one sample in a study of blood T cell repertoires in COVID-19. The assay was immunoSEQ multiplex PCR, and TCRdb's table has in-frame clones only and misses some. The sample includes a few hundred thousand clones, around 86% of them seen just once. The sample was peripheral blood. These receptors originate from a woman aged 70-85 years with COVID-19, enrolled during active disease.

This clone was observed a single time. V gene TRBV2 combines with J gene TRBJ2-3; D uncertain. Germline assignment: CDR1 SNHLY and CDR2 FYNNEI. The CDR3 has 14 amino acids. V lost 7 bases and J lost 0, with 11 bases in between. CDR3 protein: CASKVGSSTDTQYF. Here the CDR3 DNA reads TGTGCCAGCAAGGTGGGCTCTAGCACAGATACGCAGTATTTT.

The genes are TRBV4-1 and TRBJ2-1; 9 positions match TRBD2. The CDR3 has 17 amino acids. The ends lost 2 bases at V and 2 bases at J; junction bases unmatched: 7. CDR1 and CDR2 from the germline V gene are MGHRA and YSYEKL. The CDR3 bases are TGCGCCAGCAGCCAACTCCTAGCGGGGTTGACCTACAATGAGCAGTTCTTC. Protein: CASSQLLAGLTYNEQFF.

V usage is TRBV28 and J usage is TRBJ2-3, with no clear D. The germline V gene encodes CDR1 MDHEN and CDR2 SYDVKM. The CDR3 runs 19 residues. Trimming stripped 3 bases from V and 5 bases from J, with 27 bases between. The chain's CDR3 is CASSFINSHIMTGGDTQYF. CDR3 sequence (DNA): TGTGCCAGCAGTTTTATAAACTCGCATATTATGACGGGTGGAGATACGCAGTATTTT.